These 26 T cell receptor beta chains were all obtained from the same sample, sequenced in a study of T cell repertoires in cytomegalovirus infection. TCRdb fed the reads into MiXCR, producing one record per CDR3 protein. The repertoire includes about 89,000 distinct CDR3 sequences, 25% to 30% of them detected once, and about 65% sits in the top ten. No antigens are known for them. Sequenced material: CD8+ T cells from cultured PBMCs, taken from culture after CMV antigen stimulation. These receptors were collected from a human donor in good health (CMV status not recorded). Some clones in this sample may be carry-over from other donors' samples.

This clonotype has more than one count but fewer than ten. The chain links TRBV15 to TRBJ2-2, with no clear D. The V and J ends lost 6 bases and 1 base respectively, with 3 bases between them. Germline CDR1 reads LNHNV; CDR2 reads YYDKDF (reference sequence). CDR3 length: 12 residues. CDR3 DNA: TGTGCCACCAGACAGAACACCGGGGAGCTGTTTTTT. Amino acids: CATRQNTGELFF.

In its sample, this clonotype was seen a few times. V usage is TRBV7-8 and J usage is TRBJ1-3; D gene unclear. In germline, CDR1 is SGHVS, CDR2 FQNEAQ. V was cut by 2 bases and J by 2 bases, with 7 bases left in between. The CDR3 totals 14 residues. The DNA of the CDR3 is TGTGCCAGCAGCTTATGGGTGGCTGGAAACACCATATATTTT. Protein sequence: CASSLWVAGNTIYF.

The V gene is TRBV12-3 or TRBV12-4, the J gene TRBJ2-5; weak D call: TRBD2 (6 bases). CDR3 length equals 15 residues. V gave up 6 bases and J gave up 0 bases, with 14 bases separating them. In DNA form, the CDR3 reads TGTGCCAGCAGGCCTGGGACTGCGTACCAAGAGACCCAGTACTTC. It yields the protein CASRPGTAYQETQYF.

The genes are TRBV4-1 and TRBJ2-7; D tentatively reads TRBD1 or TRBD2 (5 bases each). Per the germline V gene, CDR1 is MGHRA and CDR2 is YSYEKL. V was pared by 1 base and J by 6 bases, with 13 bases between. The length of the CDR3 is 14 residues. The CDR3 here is CASSQVVGTREQYF. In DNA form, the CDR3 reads TGCGCCAGCAGCCAAGTAGTTGGGACCCGCGAGCAGTACTTC.

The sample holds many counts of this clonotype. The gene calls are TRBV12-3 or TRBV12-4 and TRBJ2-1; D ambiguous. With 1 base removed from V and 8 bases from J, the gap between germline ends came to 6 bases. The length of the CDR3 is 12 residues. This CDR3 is CASSLGLDEQFF. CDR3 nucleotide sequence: TGTGCCAGCAGTTTAGGTTTGGATGAGCAGTTCTTC.

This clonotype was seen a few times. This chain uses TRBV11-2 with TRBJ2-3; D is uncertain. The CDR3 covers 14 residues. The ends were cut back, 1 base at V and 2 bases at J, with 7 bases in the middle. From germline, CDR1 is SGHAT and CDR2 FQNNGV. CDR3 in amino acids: CASSLVLPTDTQYF. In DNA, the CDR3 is TGTGCCAGCAGCTTAGTCCTTCCCACAGATACGCAGTATTTT.

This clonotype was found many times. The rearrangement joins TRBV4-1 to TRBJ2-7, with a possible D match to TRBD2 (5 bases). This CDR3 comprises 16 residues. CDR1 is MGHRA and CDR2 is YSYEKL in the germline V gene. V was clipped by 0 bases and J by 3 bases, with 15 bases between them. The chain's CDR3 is CASSQDVTDFGYEQYF. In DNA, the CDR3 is TGCGCCAGCAGCCAAGATGTGACGGACTTCGGCTACGAGCAGTACTTC.

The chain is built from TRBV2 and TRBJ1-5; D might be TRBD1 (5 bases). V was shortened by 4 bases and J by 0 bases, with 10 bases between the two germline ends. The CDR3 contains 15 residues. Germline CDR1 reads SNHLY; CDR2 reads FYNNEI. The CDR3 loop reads CASSVLDSSNQPQHF. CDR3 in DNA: TGTGCCAGCAGTGTCTTAGACAGTAGCAATCAGCCCCAGCATTTT. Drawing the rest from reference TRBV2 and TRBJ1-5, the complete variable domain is EPEVTQTPSHQVTQMGQEVILRCVPISNHLYFYWYRQILGQKVEFLVSFYNNEISEKSEIFDDQFSVERPDGSNFTLKIRSTKLEDSAMYFCASSVLDSSNQPQHFGDGTRLSIL.

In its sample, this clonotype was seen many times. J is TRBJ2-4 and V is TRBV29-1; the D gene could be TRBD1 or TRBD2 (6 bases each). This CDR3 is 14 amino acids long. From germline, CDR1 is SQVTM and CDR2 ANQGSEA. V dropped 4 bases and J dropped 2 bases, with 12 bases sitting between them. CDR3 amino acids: CSVGSGASKNIQYF. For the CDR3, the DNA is TGCAGCGTTGGGTCGGGGGCCTCCAAAAACATTCAGTACTTC.

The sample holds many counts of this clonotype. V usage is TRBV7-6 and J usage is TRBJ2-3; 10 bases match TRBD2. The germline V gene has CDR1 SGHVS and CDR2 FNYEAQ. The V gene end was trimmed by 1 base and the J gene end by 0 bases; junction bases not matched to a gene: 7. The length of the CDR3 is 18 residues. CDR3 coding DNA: TGTGCCAGCAGCTTAGGAGCGGGGGGGACCTCTAGCACAGATACGCAGTATTTT. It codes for CASSLGAGGTSSTDTQYF.

The CDR3 DNA reads as TGCAGCGTTGATGGCGGGGACTACAATGAGCAGTTCTTC. Translation: CSVDGGDYNEQFF. The chain is built from TRBV29-1 and TRBJ2-1; D perhaps matches TRBD2 (6 bases). V was shortened by 3 bases and J by 3 bases, with 9 bases between the two germline ends. Germline V gene sequence: CDR1 SQVTM, CDR2 ANQGSEA. The CDR3 totals 13 residues.

Here the CDR3 reads CSVVANEQYF. CDR3 coding DNA: TGCAGCGTTGTAGCGAACGAGCAGTACTTC. The rearrangement links TRBV29-1 to TRBJ2-7; weak D call: TRBD2 (5 bases). The length of the CDR3 is 10 residues. Germline V gene sequence: CDR1 SQVTM, CDR2 ANQGSEA. V was cut by 4 bases and J by 5 bases, with 6 bases left in between.

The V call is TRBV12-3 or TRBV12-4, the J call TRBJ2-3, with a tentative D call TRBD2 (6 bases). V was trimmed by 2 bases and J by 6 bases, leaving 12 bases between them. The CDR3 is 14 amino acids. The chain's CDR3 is CASSLKGAGDTQYF. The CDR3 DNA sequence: TGTGCCAGCAGTTTAAAAGGCGCGGGGGATACGCAGTATTTT.

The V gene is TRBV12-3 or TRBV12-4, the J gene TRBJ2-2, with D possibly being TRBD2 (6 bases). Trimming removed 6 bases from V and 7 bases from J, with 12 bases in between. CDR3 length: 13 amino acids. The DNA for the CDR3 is TGTGCCAGCAGCCATCTAGCGTTCGGGGAGCTGTTTTTT. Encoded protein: CASSHLAFGELFF.

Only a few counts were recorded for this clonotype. The CDR3 bases are TGTGCCAGCAGACCGCAGGACAGGGTCAGCTACACCTTC. Translated, it gives CASRPQDRVSYTF. The chain employs TRBV5-6 and TRBJ1-2; 8 nucleotides agree with TRBD1. Germline V gives CDR1 SGHDT, CDR2 YYEEEE. The V segment lost 5 bases and the J segment 9 bases; nucleotides outside the gene matches: 9. This CDR3 is 13 amino acids long.

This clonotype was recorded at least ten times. The DNA for the CDR3 is TGCAGCGTTCAACACCTTATGAACACTGAAGCTTTCTTT. It codes for CSVQHLMNTEAFF. The chain joins TRBV29-1 to TRBJ1-1; D uncertain. This CDR3 is built from 13 residues. Looked up from germline, CDR1 is SQVTM and CDR2 is ANQGSEA. Deletions cut 5 bases from V and 0 bases from J, with 10 bases between.

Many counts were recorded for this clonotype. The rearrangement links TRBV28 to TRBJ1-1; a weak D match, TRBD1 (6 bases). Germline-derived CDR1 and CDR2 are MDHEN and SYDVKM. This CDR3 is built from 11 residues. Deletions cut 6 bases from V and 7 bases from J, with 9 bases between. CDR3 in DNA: TGTGCCAGCAGCAGGGACATTGAAGCTTTCTTT. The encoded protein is CASSRDIEAFF. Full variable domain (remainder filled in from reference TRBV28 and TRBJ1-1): DVKVTQSSRYLVKRTGEKVFLECVQDMDHENMFWYRQDPGLGLRLIYFSYDVKMKEKGDIPEGYSVSREKKERFSLILESASTNQTSMYLCASSRDIEAFFGQGTRLTVV.

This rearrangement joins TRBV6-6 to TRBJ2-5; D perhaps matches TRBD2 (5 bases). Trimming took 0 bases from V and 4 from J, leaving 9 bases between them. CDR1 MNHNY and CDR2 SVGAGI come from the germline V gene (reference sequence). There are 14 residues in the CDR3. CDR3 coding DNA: TGTGCCAGCAGTTACTCCGGCCGGGGAGAGACCCAGTACTTC. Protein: CASSYSGRGETQYF.

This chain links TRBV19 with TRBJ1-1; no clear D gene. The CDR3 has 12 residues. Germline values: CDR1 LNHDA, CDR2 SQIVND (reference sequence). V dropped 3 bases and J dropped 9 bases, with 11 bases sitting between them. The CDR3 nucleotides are TGTGCCAGTAGTATTCCCTGGGAGAAAGCTTTCTTT. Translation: CASSIPWEKAFF.

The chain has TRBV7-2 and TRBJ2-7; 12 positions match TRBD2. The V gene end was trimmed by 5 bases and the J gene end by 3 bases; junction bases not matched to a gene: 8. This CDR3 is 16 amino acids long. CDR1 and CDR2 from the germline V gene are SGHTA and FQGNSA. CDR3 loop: CASSVTSGGLYYEQYF. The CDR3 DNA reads TGTGCCAGCAGCGTAACTAGCGGGGGGCTATACTACGAGCAGTACTTC.

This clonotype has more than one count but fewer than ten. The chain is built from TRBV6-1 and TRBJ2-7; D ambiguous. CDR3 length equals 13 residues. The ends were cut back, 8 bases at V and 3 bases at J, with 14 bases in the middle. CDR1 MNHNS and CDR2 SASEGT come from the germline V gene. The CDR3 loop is CASGASGNYEQYF. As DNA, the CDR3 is TGTGCCAGCGGAGCGTCCGGAAACTACGAGCAGTACTTC.

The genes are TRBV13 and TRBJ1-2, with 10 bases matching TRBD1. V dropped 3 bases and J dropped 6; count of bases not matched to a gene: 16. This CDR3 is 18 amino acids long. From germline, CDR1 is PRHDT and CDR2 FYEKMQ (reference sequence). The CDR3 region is CASSFLTGTGATGDGYTF. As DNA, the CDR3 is TGTGCCAGCAGCTTCCTAACCGGGACAGGGGCCACCGGGGATGGCTACACCTTC.

This CDR3 reads CASSPSPGGATGETQYF. In nucleotides, the CDR3 is TGTGCCAGCAGCCCGAGCCCCGGGGGAGCTACCGGGGAGACCCAGTACTTC. The rearrangement uses TRBV7-4 and TRBJ2-5; maybe TRBD2 (6 bases). From germline, CDR1 is SGHVT and CDR2 SQSDAQ. The V and J ends lost 5 bases and 5 bases respectively, with 24 bases between them. The CDR3 consists of 17 residues.

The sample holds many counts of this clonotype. Here the CDR3 reads CASSQTSALYNEQFF. CDR3 DNA: TGTGCCAGCAGTCAGACTAGCGCCTTATACAATGAGCAGTTCTTC. The chain is built from TRBV7-2 and TRBJ2-1; 8 bases are a match to TRBD2. The germline V gene encodes CDR1 SGHTA and CDR2 FQGNSA. This CDR3 has 15 amino acids. The V gene end was trimmed by 6 bases and the J gene end by 4 bases; junction bases not matched to a gene: 8.

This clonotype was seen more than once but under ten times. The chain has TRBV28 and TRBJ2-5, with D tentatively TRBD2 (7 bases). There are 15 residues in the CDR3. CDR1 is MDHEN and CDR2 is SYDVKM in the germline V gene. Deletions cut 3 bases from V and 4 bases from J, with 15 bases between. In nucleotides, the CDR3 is TGTGCCAGCAGTTTGGTTATGGGGGGGCTAGAGACCCAGTACTTC. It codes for CASSLVMGGLETQYF.

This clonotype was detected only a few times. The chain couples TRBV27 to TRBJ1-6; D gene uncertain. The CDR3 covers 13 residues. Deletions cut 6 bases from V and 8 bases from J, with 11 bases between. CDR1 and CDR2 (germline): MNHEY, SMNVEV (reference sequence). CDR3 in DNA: TGTGCCAGCAGCTTCCAGTGGGATTCACCCCTCCACTTT. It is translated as CASSFQWDSPLHF.